Sequencing of this T cell receptor (beta chain) was carried out in a study of blood T cells in healthy people across ages. Findings and caveats of the study: Strong correlation linked observed beta diversity and percent naive T cells. TCR beta diversity per million T cells fell roughly linearly with age.

Primers used in a second PCR of roughly 7 to 11 cycles were a sample-barcoded 5' primer and a J-beta primer mix. Each cDNA molecule was tagged by a template-switch adaptor that had 12 random nucleotides. TCRdb itself ran the 5' RACE reads through MiXCR, one entry per CDR3 protein. The sample consists of around 1,600,000 distinct CDR3 sequences, roughly two fifths of them appearing once. On this clonotype itself: Its antigen is not known.

This CDR3 region has 14 residues. V lost 6 bases and J lost 1, with 15 bases in between. Germline CDR1 DFQATT, CDR2 SNEGSKA (reference sequence). The V call is TRBV20-1, the J call TRBJ2-5; D is possibly TRBD1 (5 bases). The source is a woman aged 18 to 35 in good health. The sequencing sample was made of blood. In nucleotides, the CDR3 is TGCAGTGCCCCTTGGACACCTTTCCAAGAGACCCAGTACTTC. Its translation: CSAPWTPFQETQYF.